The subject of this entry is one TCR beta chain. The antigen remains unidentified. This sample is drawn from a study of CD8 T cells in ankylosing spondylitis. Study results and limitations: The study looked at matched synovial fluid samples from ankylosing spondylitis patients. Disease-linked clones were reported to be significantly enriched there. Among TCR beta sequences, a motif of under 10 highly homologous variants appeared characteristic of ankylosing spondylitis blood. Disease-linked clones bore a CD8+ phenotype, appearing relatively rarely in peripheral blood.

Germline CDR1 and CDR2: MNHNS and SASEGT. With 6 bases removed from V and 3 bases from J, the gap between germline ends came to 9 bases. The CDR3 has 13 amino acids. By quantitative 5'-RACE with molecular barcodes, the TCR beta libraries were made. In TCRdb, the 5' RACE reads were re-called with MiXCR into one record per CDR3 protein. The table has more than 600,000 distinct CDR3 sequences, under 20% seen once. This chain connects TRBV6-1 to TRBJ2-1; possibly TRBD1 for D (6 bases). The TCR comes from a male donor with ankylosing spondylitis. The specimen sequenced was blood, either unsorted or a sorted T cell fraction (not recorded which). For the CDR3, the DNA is TGTGCCAGCAGACAGGACAGCTACAATGAGCAGTTCTTC. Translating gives CASRQDSYNEQFF.